The 25 T cell receptor beta chains presented below share a single source sample, sequenced in a study of blood T cell repertoires in COVID-19. TCRdb's copy holds only in-frame clones and misses some; the assay was immunoSEQ multiplex PCR. Found here are about 140,000 clones, around 90% of them singletons; the top ten hold 1.8%. The specimen sequenced was peripheral blood. All receptors come from a man aged 65 to 79 with acute or convalescent COVID-19.

This clone is a singleton in its sample. The J gene is TRBJ1-2, the V gene TRBV7-9; a weak D match, TRBD1 (6 bases). The CDR3 consists of 12 residues. The V end was cut by 1 base, the J end by 8 bases, with 8 bases between. Germline lookup yields CDR1 SEHNR and CDR2 FQNEAQ (reference sequence). The CDR3 is CASSLDRDGYTF. The CDR3 DNA reads as TGTGCCAGCAGCTTAGACAGGGACGGCTACACCTTC.

The chain is built from TRBV5-5 and TRBJ1-1; D possibly corresponds to TRBD1 (6 bases). The germline gives CDR1 SGHKS, CDR2 YYEKEE (reference sequence). Trimming took 2 bases from V and 4 from J, leaving 15 bases between them. This CDR3 has 15 amino acids. For the CDR3, the DNA is TGTGCCAGCAGCTTCGAGCAGGGAGGGGGCACTGAAGCTTTCTTT. Protein product: CASSFEQGGGTEAFF.

This CDR3 is CASSYSGPGNTIYF. The CDR3 nucleotides are TGTGCCAGCAGTTACTCAGGCCCGGGGAACACCATATATTTT. The chain employs TRBV6-6 and TRBJ1-3; D gene uncertain. Germline V gene data show CDR1 as MNHNY and CDR2 as SVGAGI (reference sequence). V lost 0 bases to trimming and J lost 7 bases, with 10 bases between them. The CDR3 consists of 14 residues.

The gene calls are TRBV5-1 and TRBJ2-3; 8 nucleotides agree with TRBD2. Germline-derived CDR1 and CDR2 are SGHRS and YFSETQ. This CDR3 has 15 amino acids. With V trimmed by 0 bases and J by 4 bases, 4 bases remained unmatched. The CDR3 protein is CASSLVREGPDTQYF. In DNA, the CDR3 is TGCGCCAGCAGCTTGGTCCGGGAGGGCCCAGATACGCAGTATTTT.

This clone was found once. The genes are TRBV6-6 and TRBJ2-6; TRBD2 aligns across 13 bases. The CDR3 runs 18 residues. The V segment lost 5 bases and the J segment 4 bases; nucleotides outside the gene matches: 8. Germline lookup yields CDR1 MNHNY and CDR2 SVGAGI (reference sequence). The CDR3 loop reads CASSRGLAGVAGANVLTF. In DNA form, the CDR3 reads TGTGCCAGCAGTCGCGGACTAGCGGGAGTAGCGGGGGCCAACGTCCTGACTTTC.

The chain links TRBV27 to TRBJ1-2; unclear D gene. The CDR3 is 13 amino acids. CDR1 and CDR2 (germline): MNHEY, SMNVEV (reference sequence). Deletions cut 0 bases from V and 13 bases from J, with 15 bases between. The DNA of the CDR3 is TGTGCCAGCAGTTTATCGCCACAGTCTCGAGCCACCTTC. Amino acid sequence: CASSLSPQSRATF.

The chain carries TRBV28 and TRBJ1-5; D might be TRBD1 (6 bases). There are 16 residues in the CDR3. Germline values: CDR1 MDHEN, CDR2 SYDVKM. Trimming pared 3 bases from V and 2 bases from J, leaving 14 bases between. The CDR3 DNA reads as TGTGCCAGCAGTTTCACAGGGTCTGGGGGCAATCAGCCCCAGCATTTT. It specifies CASSFTGSGGNQPQHF. The whole variable domain, remainder taken from reference TRBV28 and TRBJ1-5, is DVKVTQSSRYLVKRTGEKVFLECVQDMDHENMFWYRQDPGLGLRLIYFSYDVKMKEKGDIPEGYSVSREKKERFSLILESASTNQTSMYLCASSFTGSGGNQPQHFGDGTRLSIL.

Only a few counts were recorded for this clone. The chain uses TRBV6-5 and TRBJ2-7, with D tentatively TRBD2 (6 bases). The germline V gene has CDR1 MNHEY and CDR2 SVGAGI. V shed 7 bases and J shed 6 bases, with 19 bases lying between them. This CDR3 has 14 residues. The CDR3 bases are TGTGCCAGCAATGCGGACTACTACATGTCCGAGCAGTACTTC. Translated, it gives CASNADYYMSEQYF.

CDR3 nucleotides: TGTGCCAGCAGTGACCCCGACAGCTATAATCAGCCCCAGCATTTT. Its translation is CASSDPDSYNQPQHF. The rearrangement joins TRBV6-1 to TRBJ1-5; D might be TRBD1 (5 bases). CDR3 size: 15 residues. V was cut by 3 bases and J by 4 bases, with 13 bases left in between. Germline V gene data show CDR1 as MNHNS and CDR2 as SASEGT.

In nucleotides, the CDR3 is TGTGCCAGCAGCCCTGGGACAGTCAACCAGTACTTC. This gives the protein CASSPGTVNQYF. The chain has TRBV3-1 (or the pseudogene TRBV3-2) and TRBJ2-5; 7 positions match TRBD1. V trimming: 4 bases; J trimming: 10 bases; junction bases outside the gene matches: 6. CDR3 length: 12 amino acids. The V gene's germline CDR1 is LGHDT and CDR2 YNNKEL (reference sequence).

V gene TRBV30 combines with J gene TRBJ2-2, with no clear D. Deletions cut 5 bases from V and 6 bases from J, with 16 bases between. The CDR3 consists of 14 residues. Germline CDR1 is GTSNPN and CDR2 is SVGIG (reference sequence). In DNA form, the CDR3 reads TGTGCCTGGGCTTCCGGGTCGCCGGCCGGGGAGCTGTTTTTT. Its translation is CAWASGSPAGELFF.

The rearrangement joins TRBV6-5 to TRBJ2-2, with 9 bases matching TRBD2. This CDR3 region has 15 residues. The J segment lost 1 base and the V segment lost 7 bases, leaving 4 bases of the junction unmatched. The germline V gene has CDR1 MNHEY and CDR2 SVGAGI. The CDR3 region is CASKLAGVNTGELFF. The CDR3 DNA sequence: TGTGCCAGCAAGTTAGCGGGAGTGAACACCGGGGAGCTGTTTTTT.

V usage is TRBV6-1 and J usage is TRBJ2-1; perhaps TRBD2 as D (6 bases). V was pared by 3 bases and J by 0 bases, with 6 bases between. The CDR3 covers 14 residues. Germline-derived CDR1 and CDR2 are MNHNS and SASEGT. The chain's CDR3 is CASSDGGSYNEQFF. For the CDR3, the DNA is TGTGCCAGCAGTGACGGGGGCTCCTACAATGAGCAGTTCTTC.

This clone has only one observation. V gene TRBV19 combines with J gene TRBJ1-4; 7 positions match TRBD1. This CDR3 comprises 16 residues. After removal of 6 bases from V and 0 bases from J, the junction contained 7 bases not matched to a gene. In germline, CDR1 is LNHDA, CDR2 SQIVND (reference sequence). This chain's CDR3 is CASSTQGSATNEKLFF. CDR3 DNA: TGTGCCAGTAGCACACAGGGGAGTGCAACTAATGAAAAACTGTTTTTT.

The CDR3 region has the DNA TGTGCCAGCAGCCAAGAGCGGGGCCCGGGCACCAATGAGCAGTTCTTC. The encoded protein is CASSQERGPGTNEQFF. V and J are TRBV14 and TRBJ2-1; tentative D call: TRBD2 (6 bases). The CDR3 totals 16 residues. Trimming shortened V by 0 bases and J by 6 bases, and 15 bases separated the two germline ends. The V gene's germline CDR1 is SGHDN and CDR2 FVKESK.

The CDR3 loop reads CASSLDRDGGIQYF. In DNA form, the CDR3 reads TGTGCCAGCAGCTTAGACAGGGACGGAGGGATTCAGTACTTC. The chain combines TRBV11-2 with TRBJ2-4; D is perhaps TRBD2 (6 bases). Between the trimmed V and J ends, which lost 0 bases and 10 bases, there was a span of 13 bases. Germline V gene lookup returns CDR1 SGHAT and CDR2 FQNNGV. This CDR3 comprises 14 residues.

This clone has more than one count but fewer than ten. The rearrangement links TRBV24-1 to TRBJ2-2; D perhaps matches TRBD2 (5 bases). This CDR3 contains 18 residues. Germline V gene sequence: CDR1 KGHDR, CDR2 SFDVKD. V was shortened by 0 bases and J by 3 bases, with 16 bases between the two germline ends. The CDR3 is CATSDLRSGLGDTGELFF. CDR3 nucleotide sequence: TGTGCCACCAGTGATTTGCGGTCCGGGTTGGGAGACACCGGGGAGCTGTTTTTT.

The V gene is TRBV9, the J gene TRBJ2-2, with 7 bases lining up with TRBD1. This CDR3 comprises 17 residues. The germline gives CDR1 SGDLS, CDR2 YYNGEE. With V trimmed by 2 bases and J by 1 base, 8 bases remained unmatched. The CDR3 sequence: CASSVSTGAVNTGELFF. The CDR3 DNA reads TGTGCCAGCAGCGTTTCCACAGGGGCCGTGAACACCGGGGAGCTGTTTTTT. Using reference TRBV9 and TRBJ2-2 for the parts outside the CDR3, the full variable domain is DSGVTQTPKHLITATGQRVTLRCSPRSGDLSVYWYQQSLDQGLQFLIQYYNGEERAKGNILERFSAQQFPDLHSELNLSSLELGDSALYFCASSVSTGAVNTGELFFGEGSRLTVL.

The rearrangement joins TRBV2 to TRBJ2-2; possibly TRBD2 for D (5 bases). This CDR3 has 17 residues. CDR1 and CDR2 (germline): SNHLY, FYNNEI. Trimming left V 6 bases short and J 7 bases short, with 24 bases between. Written as DNA, the CDR3 is TGTGCCAGCAGGGCCCGGAAGGGCCTCACAAGCGGCGGGGAGCTGTTTTTT. Its translation is CASRARKGLTSGGELFF.

The chain couples TRBV6-5 to TRBJ1-4, with a tentative D call TRBD1 (6 bases). In germline, CDR1 is MNHEY, CDR2 SVGAGI. V dropped 4 bases and J dropped 5 bases, with 11 bases sitting between them. The CDR3 has 14 amino acids. CDR3 nucleotides: TGTGCCAGCAGTTTGGGGGGGCTCAATGAAAAACTGTTTTTT. It translates to CASSLGGLNEKLFF.

The chain is built from TRBV3-1 (or the pseudogene TRBV3-2) and TRBJ1-2; no reliable D call. V was shortened by 3 bases and J by 4 bases, with 15 bases between the two germline ends. The CDR3 runs to 15 residues. Germline-derived CDR1 and CDR2 are LGHDT and YNNKEL (reference sequence). The CDR3: CASSQWLTPPYGYTF. The CDR3 DNA reads as TGTGCCAGCAGCCAGTGGTTGACTCCTCCCTATGGCTACACCTTC.

The V gene is TRBV10-3, the J gene TRBJ2-7; 8 bases agree with TRBD1. The germline CDR1 and CDR2 sequences are ENHRY and SYGVKD. This CDR3 is 17 amino acids long. After removal of 3 bases from V and 1 base from J, the junction contained 11 bases not matched to a gene. In nucleotides, the CDR3 is TGTGCCATCAGTGACCGAGTGTCCGGGACAGGTTCCTACGAGCAGTACTTC. Its translation: CAISDRVSGTGSYEQYF.

This chain uses TRBV7-8 with TRBJ2-5; 9 nucleotides agree with TRBD1. Germline V gives CDR1 SGHVS, CDR2 FQNEAQ. This CDR3 comprises 15 residues. The V and J ends lost 5 bases and 1 base, in that order; junction bases with no gene match: 5. This CDR3 is CASSPDRGFQETQYF. The CDR3 nucleotides are TGTGCCAGCAGCCCAGACAGGGGGTTCCAAGAGACCCAGTACTTC.

In this sample, this clone turned up once. The chain carries TRBV6-1 and TRBJ1-5; weak D call: TRBD1 (5 bases). CDR1 and CDR2 (germline): MNHNS, SASEGT. Trimming shortened V by 2 bases and J by 7 bases, and 9 bases separated the two germline ends. CDR3 size: 13 residues. CDR3 nucleotides: TGTGCCAGCAGTGAAAACGGGGGACAGCCCCAGCATTTT. Residues: CASSENGGQPQHF.

The genes are TRBV11-3 and TRBJ2-1; D perhaps matches TRBD2 (5 bases). The V end was cut by 8 bases, the J end by 3 bases, with 14 bases between. Germline CDR1 SGHNT, CDR2 YENEEA. The CDR3 spans 14 residues. DNA for the CDR3: TGTGCCAGCCTACTAGGGCGTCTCTACAATGAGCAGTTCTTC. Translation: CASLLGRLYNEQFF.